A selection of T cell receptor beta chains follows, all from one sample in a study of blood T cells in healthy people across ages. TCRdb reprocessed the 5' RACE reads with MiXCR, giving one entry per CDR3 protein. In the table there are around 800,000 distinct CDR3 sequences, around 24% of which are singletons. This sample also appeared in a second study, on T cells of mothers and their children.

The sequenced material came from blood. Receptors originate from a boy between 5 and 17 years old in good health. Both conserved end residues are part of each CDR3.

CDR3 protein	V gene	J gene
CASSYSPGIDNYGYTF	TRBV6-5	TRBJ1-2
CASSYTGTGEGEKLFF	TRBV6-6	TRBJ1-4
CSARISGGSSYNEQFF	TRBV20-1	TRBJ2-1
CASSVEQRETQYF	TRBV6-5	NA
CAISGLHLAGGPLDTDTQYF	TRBV10-3	TRBJ2-3
CASSDSSGGTDTQYF	TRBV6-4	TRBJ2-3
CASSRERGGTYEQYF	TRBV12-3/TRBV12-4	NA
CASSPGGPQYF	TRBV19	TRBJ2-3
CSGTSGENEQFF	TRBV29-1	TRBJ2-1
CASSRPGTNTGELFF	TRBV4-1	TRBJ2-2
CARSDTGGYTF	TRBV6-1	TRBJ1-2
CASSQVLVGAETQYF	TRBV4-1	NA
CASKPGPPYEQYF	TRBV6-2/TRBV6-3	TRBJ2-7
CSASAPSGGAYNEQFF	TRBV20-1	TRBJ2-1
CASSFAGLRETQYF	TRBV28	TRBJ2-5
CSVRQGSEQYF	TRBV29-1	TRBJ2-7
CASSFRQPPNEKLFF	TRBV12-3/TRBV12-4	TRBJ1-4
CASSQPGTYYEQYF	TRBV4-1	TRBJ2-7
CASSPEYNYGYTF	TRBV5-5	TRBJ1-2
CASSPTGGLAPADF	TRBV7-2	TRBJ2-4
CASSFQATPTYEQYF	TRBV5-1	NA
CSAISLAANTDTQYF	TRBV20-1	TRBJ2-3
CASSRRGGYGYTF	TRBV5-1	TRBJ1-2
CASSVAASGGRETQYF	TRBV9	TRBJ2-5
CAISDQTYEQYF	TRBV10-3	TRBJ2-7
CASSGGRSSGNTIYF	TRBV3-1	TRBJ1-3
CATSPPGQHSEKLFF	TRBV24-1	TRBJ1-4
CASSDTGVSEQFF	TRBV6-4	NA
CASSVAKSPRTEFF	TRBV9	TRBJ2-1
CASSEGAEETQYF	TRBV5-1	TRBJ2-5
CATSDRLGGEQYF	TRBV24-1	TRBJ2-7
CASSLQDGYEQYF	TRBV5-1	TRBJ2-7
CASSLGVILGDTQYF	TRBV7-2	TRBJ2-3
CSARDPQGRGNIQYF	TRBV20-1	TRBJ2-4
CATSDPTRDTQYF	TRBV24-1	TRBJ2-3
CASSSEGANVLTF	TRBV13	TRBJ2-6
CSVTFRGIYNEQFF	TRBV29-1	NA
CASSAQNNEQFF	TRBV2	TRBJ2-1
CASSVGAPTGFSDTQYF	TRBV9	TRBJ2-3
CASSPSGGEDIQYF	TRBV5-4	TRBJ2-4
CAISDGVETQYF	TRBV10-3	TRBJ2-5
CSAKTSGSVNEQFF	TRBV20-1	TRBJ2-1
CATSPPPQGSYEQYF	TRBV15	NA
CAGGQIQETQYF	TRBV2	TRBJ2-5
CSARNGGEPQYF	TRBV20-1	TRBJ2-5
CASWVSYNEQFF	TRBV2	TRBJ2-1
CASSTGTGRTEAFF	TRBV12-3/TRBV12-4	TRBJ1-1
CASSLSAIGTSGVSYNEQFF	TRBV27	TRBJ2-1
CASSLPGGDRTYEQYF	TRBV28	NA
CASSLVGDGGPQHF	TRBV5-1	TRBJ1-5
CASSLRREGRMQYF	TRBV5-6	TRBJ2-3
CASSGVGGGPETQYF	TRBV6-1	TRBJ2-5